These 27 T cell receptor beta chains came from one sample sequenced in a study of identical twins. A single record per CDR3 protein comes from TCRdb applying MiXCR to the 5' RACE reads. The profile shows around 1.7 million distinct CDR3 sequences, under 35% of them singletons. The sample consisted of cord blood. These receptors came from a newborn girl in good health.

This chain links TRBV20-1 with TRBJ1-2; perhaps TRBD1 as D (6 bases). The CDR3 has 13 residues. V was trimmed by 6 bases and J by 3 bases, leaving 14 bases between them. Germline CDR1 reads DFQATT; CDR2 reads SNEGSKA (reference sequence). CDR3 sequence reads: CSAPLRGDYGYTF. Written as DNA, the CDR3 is TGCAGTGCCCCCCTCAGGGGCGACTATGGCTACACCTTC.

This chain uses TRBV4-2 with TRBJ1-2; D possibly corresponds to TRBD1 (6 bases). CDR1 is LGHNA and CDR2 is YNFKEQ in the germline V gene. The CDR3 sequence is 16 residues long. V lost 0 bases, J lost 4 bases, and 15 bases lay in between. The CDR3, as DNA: TGTGCCAGCAGCCAAGAGGAGGGGGGTGAATTCTATGGCTACACCTTC. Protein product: CASSQEEGGEFYGYTF.

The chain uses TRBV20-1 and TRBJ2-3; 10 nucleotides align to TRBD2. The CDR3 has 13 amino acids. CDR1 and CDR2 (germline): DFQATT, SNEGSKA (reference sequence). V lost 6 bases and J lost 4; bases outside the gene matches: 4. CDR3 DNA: TGCAGTGCCACTAGCGGGAAGGCAGATACGCAGTATTTT. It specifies CSATSGKADTQYF.

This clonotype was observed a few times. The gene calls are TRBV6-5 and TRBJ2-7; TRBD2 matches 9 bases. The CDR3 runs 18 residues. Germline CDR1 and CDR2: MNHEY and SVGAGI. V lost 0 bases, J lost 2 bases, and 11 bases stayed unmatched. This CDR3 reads CASSYSVFLAGRPYEQYF. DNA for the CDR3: TGTGCCAGCAGTTACTCGGTCTTTCTAGCGGGACGACCCTACGAGCAGTACTTC.

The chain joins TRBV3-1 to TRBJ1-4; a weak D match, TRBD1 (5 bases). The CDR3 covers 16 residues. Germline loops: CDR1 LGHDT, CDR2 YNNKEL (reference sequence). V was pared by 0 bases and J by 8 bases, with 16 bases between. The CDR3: CASSQDLTVLGEKLFF. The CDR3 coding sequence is TGTGCCAGCAGCCAAGATCTGACAGTCCTTGGGGAAAAACTGTTTTTT.

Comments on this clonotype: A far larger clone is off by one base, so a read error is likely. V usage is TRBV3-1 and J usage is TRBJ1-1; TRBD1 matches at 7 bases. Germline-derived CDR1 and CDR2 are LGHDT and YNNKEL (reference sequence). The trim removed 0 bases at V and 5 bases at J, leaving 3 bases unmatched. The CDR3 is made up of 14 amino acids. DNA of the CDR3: TGTGCCAGCAGCCAAGACAGGGGGAAAACTGAAGCTTTCTTT. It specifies CASSQDRGKTEAFF.

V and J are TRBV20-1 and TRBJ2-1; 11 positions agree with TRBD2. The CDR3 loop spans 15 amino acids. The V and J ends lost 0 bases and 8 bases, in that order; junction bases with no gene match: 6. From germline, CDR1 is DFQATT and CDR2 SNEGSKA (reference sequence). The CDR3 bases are TGCAGTGCTAGAGATCCGACTAGCGGGACGCATGAGCAGTTCTTC. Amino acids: CSARDPTSGTHEQFF.

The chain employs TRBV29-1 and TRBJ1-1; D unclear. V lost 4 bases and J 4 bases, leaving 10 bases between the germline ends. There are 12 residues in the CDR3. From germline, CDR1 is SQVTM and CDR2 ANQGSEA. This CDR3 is CSVVTGVTEAFF. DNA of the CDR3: TGCAGCGTTGTTACCGGGGTCACTGAAGCTTTCTTT. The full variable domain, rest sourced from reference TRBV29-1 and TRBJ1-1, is SAVISQKPSRDICQRGTSLTIQCQVDSQVTMMFWYRQQPGQSLTLIATANQGSEATYESGFVIDKFPISRPNLTFSTLTVSNMSPEDSSIYLCSVVTGVTEAFFGQGTRLTVV.

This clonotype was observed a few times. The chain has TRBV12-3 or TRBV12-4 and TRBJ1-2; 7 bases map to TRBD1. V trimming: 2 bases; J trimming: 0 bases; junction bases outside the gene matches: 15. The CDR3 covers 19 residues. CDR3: CASSLIGRGILRSNYGYTF. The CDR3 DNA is TGTGCCAGCAGTTTAATCGGCAGGGGGATTCTACGGTCTAACTATGGCTACACCTTC.

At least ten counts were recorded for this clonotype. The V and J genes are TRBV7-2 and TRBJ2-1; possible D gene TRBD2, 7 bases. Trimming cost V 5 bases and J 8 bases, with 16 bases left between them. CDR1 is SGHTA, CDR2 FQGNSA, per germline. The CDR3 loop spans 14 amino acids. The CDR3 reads CASSLDSGKDEQFF. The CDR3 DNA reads TGTGCCAGCAGCCTGGACAGCGGGAAGGATGAGCAGTTCTTC.

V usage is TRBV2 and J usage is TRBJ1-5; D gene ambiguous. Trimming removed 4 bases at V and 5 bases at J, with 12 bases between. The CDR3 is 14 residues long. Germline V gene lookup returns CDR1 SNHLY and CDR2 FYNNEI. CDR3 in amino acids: CASSVDGNDQPQHF. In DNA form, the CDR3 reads TGTGCCAGCAGTGTTGACGGAAACGATCAGCCCCAGCATTTT.

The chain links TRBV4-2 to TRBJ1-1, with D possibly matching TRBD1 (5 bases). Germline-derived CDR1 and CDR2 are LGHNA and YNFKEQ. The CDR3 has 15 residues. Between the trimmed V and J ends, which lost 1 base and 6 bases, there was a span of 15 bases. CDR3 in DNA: TGTGCCAGCAGCCAAGGGGGTAGGGGCGACGCTGAAGCTTTCTTT. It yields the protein CASSQGGRGDAEAFF.

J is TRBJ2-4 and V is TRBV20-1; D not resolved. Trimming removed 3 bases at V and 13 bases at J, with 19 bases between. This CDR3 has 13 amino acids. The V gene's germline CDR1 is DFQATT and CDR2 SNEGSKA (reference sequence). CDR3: CSASSSPYNEQYF. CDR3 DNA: TGCAGTGCTAGTTCATCACCTTACAATGAGCAGTACTTC.

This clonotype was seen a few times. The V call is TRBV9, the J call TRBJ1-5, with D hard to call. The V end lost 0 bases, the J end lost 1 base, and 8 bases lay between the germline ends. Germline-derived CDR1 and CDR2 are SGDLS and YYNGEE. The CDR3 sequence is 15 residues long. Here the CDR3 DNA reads TGTGCCAGCAGCGTAGGAAGCGGGAGCAATCAGCCCCAGCATTTT. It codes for CASSVGSGSNQPQHF.

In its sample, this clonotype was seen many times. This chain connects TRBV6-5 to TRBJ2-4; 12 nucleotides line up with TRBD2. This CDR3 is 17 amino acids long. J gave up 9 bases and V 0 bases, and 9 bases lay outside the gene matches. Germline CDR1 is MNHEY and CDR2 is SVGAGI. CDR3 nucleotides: TGTGCCAGCAGTTACTCCCTAGCGGGAGGGACTATGGGCATTCAGTACTTC. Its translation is CASSYSLAGGTMGIQYF.

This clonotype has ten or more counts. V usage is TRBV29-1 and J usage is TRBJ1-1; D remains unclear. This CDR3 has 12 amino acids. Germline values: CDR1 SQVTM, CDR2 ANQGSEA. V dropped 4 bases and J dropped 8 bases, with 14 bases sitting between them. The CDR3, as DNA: TGCAGCGTTGGATCTGGACGGCAGGAAGCTTTCTTT. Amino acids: CSVGSGRQEAFF. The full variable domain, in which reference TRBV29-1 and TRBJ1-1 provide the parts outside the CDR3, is SAVISQKPSRDICQRGTSLTIQCQVDSQVTMMFWYRQQPGQSLTLIATANQGSEATYESGFVIDKFPISRPNLTFSTLTVSNMSPEDSSIYLCSVGSGRQEAFFGQGTRLTVV.

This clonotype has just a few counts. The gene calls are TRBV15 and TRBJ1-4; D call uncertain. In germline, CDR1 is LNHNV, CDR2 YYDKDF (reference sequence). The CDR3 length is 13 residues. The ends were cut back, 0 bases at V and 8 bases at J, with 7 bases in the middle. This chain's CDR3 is CATSRDGGEKLFF. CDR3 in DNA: TGTGCCACCAGCAGAGATGGCGGGGAAAAACTGTTTTTT.

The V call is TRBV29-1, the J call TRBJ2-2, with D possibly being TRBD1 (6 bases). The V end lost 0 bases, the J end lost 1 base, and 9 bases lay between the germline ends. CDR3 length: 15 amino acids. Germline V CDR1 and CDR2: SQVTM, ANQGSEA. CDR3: CSVEEQGKNTGELFF. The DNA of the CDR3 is TGCAGCGTTGAAGAGCAGGGGAAGAACACCGGGGAGCTGTTTTTT.

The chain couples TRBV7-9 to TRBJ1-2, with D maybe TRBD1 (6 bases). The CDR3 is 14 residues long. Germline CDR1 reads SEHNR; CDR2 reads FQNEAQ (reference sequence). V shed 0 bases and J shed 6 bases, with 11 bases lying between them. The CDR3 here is CASSLAGTTHGYTF. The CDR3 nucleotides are TGTGCCAGCAGCTTAGCCGGGACAACCCATGGCTACACCTTC.

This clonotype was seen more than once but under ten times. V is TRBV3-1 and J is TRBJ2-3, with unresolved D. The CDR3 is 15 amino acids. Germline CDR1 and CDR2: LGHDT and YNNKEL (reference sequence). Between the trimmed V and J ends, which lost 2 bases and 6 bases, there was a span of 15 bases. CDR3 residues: CASSQHGSLSDTQYF. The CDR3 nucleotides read TGTGCCAGCAGCCAACATGGAAGTTTGTCCGATACGCAGTATTTT.

CDR3 amino acids: CASSLLGRKNTEAFF. In nucleotides, the CDR3 is TGTGCCAGCAGTTTGTTGGGTAGGAAGAACACTGAAGCTTTCTTT. This rearrangement joins TRBV27 to TRBJ1-1; D remains unclear. V shed 3 bases and J shed 1 base, with 12 bases lying between them. This CDR3 is 15 amino acids long. The germline gives CDR1 MNHEY, CDR2 SMNVEV (reference sequence).

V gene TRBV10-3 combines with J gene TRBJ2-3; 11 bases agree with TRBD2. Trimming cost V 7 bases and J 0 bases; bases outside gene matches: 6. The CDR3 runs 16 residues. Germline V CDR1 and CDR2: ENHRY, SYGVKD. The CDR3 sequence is CAITSGRTTSTDTQYF. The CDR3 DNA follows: TGTGCCATCACTAGCGGGAGGACCACCAGCACAGATACGCAGTATTTT.

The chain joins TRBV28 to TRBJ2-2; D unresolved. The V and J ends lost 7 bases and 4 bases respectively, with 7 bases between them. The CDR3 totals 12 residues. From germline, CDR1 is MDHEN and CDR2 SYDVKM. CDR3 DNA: TGTGCCAGCAACCGATTCACCGGGGAGCTGTTTTTT. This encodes CASNRFTGELFF. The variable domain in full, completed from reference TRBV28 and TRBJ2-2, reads DVKVTQSSRYLVKRTGEKVFLECVQDMDHENMFWYRQDPGLGLRLIYFSYDVKMKEKGDIPEGYSVSREKKERFSLILESASTNQTSMYLCASNRFTGELFFGEGSRLTVL.

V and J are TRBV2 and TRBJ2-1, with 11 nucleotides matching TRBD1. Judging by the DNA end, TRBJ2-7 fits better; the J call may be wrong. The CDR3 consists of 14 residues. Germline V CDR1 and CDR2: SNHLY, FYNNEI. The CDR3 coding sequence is TGTGCCAGCCAAAGGACAGGGGGCCTTTACGAGCAGTACTTC. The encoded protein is CASQRTGGLYEQYF.

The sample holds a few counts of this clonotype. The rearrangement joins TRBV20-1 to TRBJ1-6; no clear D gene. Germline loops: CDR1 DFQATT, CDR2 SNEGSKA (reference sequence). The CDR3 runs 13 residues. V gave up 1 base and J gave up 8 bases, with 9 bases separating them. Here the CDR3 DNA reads TGCAGTGCTAGAGTCCCTGGAGATTCACCCCTCCACTTT. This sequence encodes CSARVPGDSPLHF.

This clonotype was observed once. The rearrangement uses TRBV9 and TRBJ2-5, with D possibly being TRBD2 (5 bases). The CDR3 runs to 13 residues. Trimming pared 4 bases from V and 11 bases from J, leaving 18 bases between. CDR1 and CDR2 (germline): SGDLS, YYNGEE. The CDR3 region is CASSPPHPGEQYF. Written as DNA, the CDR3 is TGTGCCAGCAGCCCCCCTCACCCCGGGGAGCAGTACTTC.

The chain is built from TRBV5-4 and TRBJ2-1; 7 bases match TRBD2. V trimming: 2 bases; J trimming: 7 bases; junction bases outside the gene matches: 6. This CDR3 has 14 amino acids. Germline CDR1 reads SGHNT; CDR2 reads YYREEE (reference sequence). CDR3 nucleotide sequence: TGTGCCAGCAGCTTTCCGGGAGGAGGTAATGAGCAGTTCTTC. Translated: CASSFPGGGNEQFF. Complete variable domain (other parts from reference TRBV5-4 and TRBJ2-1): ETGVTQSPTHLIKTRGQQVTLRCSSQSGHNTVSWYQQALGQGPQFIFQYYREEENGRGNFPPRFSGLQFPNYSSELNVNALELDDSALYLCASSFPGGGNEQFFGPGTRLTVL.